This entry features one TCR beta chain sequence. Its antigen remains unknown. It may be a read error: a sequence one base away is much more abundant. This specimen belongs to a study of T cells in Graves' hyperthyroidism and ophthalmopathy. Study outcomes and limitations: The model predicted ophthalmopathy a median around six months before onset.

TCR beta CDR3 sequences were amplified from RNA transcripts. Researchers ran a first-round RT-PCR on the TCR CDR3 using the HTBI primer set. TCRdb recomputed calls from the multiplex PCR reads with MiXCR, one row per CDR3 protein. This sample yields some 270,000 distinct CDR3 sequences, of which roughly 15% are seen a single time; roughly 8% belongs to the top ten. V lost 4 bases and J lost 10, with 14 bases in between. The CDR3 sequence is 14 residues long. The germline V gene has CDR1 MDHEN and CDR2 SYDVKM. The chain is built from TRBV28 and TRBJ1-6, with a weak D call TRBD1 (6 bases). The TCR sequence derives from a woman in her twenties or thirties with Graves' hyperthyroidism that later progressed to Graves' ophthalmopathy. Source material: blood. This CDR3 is CASSSRGGRSPLHF. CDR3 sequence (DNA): TGTGCCAGCAGTTCCCGGGGGGGCAGATCACCCCTCCACTTT.